Listed below are T cell receptor beta chains from one sample, sequenced in a study of blood T cell repertoires in COVID-19. Produced via immunoSEQ multiplex PCR; TCRdb's table is partial and in-frame only. The table records about 180,000 clones, approximately 80% of them present only once. The material sequenced was peripheral blood. Receptors were obtained from a human donor in a cohort sampled during active COVID-19. The CDR3 runs from the conserved cysteine through the conserved F or W. D genes are given only for firm matches. For some rows the clone size is stated as once, few or many, or as a class when expanded; others skip it.

v_call	j_call	clone_size	d_call	cdr3_nt	cdr3_aa
TRBV5-6	TRBJ1-5	NA	TRBD1	TGTGCCAGCAGCTTGGCCGGGGACAGTTTCCATCAGCCCCAGCATTTT	CASSLAGDSFHQPQHF
TRBV10-3	TRBJ2-2	NA	NA	TGTGCCATCAGTGAGGACAGACCGAACACCGGGGAGCTGTTTTTT	CAISEDRPNTGELFF
TRBV5-8	TRBJ2-1	NA	TRBD1	TGTGCCAGTGCCCGACAGGGCGTCTGGAATGAGCAGTTCTTC	CASARQGVWNEQFF
TRBV12-3/TRBV12-4	TRBJ2-2	NA	NA	TGTGCCAGCAGTACCTTGACATCCGGGGAGCTGTTTTTT	CASSTLTSGELFF
TRBV7-9	TRBJ1-2	few	NA	TGTGCCAGCAGCCCCGCCAGCCAGGGAAACTATGGCTACACCTTC	CASSPASQGNYGYTF
TRBV7-8	TRBJ1-6	NA	TRBD1	TGTGCCAGCAGCGCGGGGACAGGGGGGAATTCACCCCTCCACTTT	CASSAGTGGNSPLHF
TRBV5-1	TRBJ1-2	NA	TRBD1	TGCGCCAGCAGCCCCTCGGGACAGGACCACTATGGCTACACCTTC	CASSPSGQDHYGYTF
TRBV28	TRBJ1-5	once	NA	TGTGCCAGCAGTCCCGGTAGCCTCGCTTTCAATCAGCCCCAGCATTTT	CASSPGSLAFNQPQHF
TRBV9	TRBJ1-4	NA	TRBD1	TGTGCCAGCAGCGGGGGCGGACAGGGGGCTTGGAAACTGTTTTTT	CASSGGGQGAWKLFF
TRBV29-1	TRBJ1-1	NA	NA	TGCAGCGTTGAAGATCTTGGGAGACGGGCTTTCTTT	CSVEDLGRRAFF
TRBV29-1	TRBJ1-3	NA	TRBD1	TGCAGCGTACGAACAGGGGAGGCTGGAAACACCATATATTTT	CSVRTGEAGNTIYF
TRBV12-3/TRBV12-4	TRBJ1-1	NA	TRBD1	TGTGCCAGCAGCTACGGACAGGACACTGAAGCTTTCTTT	CASSYGQDTEAFF
TRBV13	TRBJ2-5	once	NA	TGTGCCAGCAGCTTTGCCAGACAGGCCCAAGAGACCCAGTACTTC	CASSFARQAQETQYF
TRBV19	TRBJ2-5	NA	TRBD2	TGTGCCAGTAAATCCAGGGAGGGAGAAGAGACCCAGTACTTC	CASKSREGEETQYF
TRBV19	TRBJ1-2	NA	NA	TGTGCCAGTAGTGGCGAGAAAACAGGGAACTATGGCTACACCTTC	CASSGEKTGNYGYTF
TRBV4-1	TRBJ1-2	NA	NA	TGCGCCAGCAGCCAAGTCAGGATTAACTATGGCTACACCTTC	CASSQVRINYGYTF
TRBV5-1	TRBJ1-2	NA	TRBD1	TGCGCCAGCAGCATGGGGACAGCAGGGGGTGGCTACACCTTC	CASSMGTAGGGYTF
TRBV6-5	TRBJ2-7	NA	NA	TGTGCCAGCAGTTACAGGGGCTACGAGCAGTACTTC	CASSYRGYEQYF
TRBV5-4	TRBJ1-4	NA	NA	TGTGCCAGCAGCTCATCAACGAGGGCTAATGAAAAACTGTTTTTT	CASSSSTRANEKLFF
TRBV11-2	TRBJ1-2	NA	NA	TGTGCCAGCAGCTTCGGGACTGACTATGGCTACACCTTC	CASSFGTDYGYTF
TRBV9	TRBJ2-1	NA	TRBD1	TGTGCCAGCAGCGCTCGAAGCGGGACAGGGACCTACAATGAGCAGTTCTTC	CASSARSGTGTYNEQFF
TRBV19	TRBJ2-2	NA	NA	TGTGCCAGTACCGGACAGTTGAACACCGGGGAGCTGTTTTTT	CASTGQLNTGELFF
TRBV6-5	TRBJ1-4	NA	TRBD1	TGTGCCAGCGAGACAGGGACAACTAATGAAAAACTGTTTTTT	CASETGTTNEKLFF
TRBV15	TRBJ1-4	NA	TRBD1	TGTGCCACCAGCAGACGGGGACAGGGGGCGGCTGAAAAACTGTTTTTT	CATSRRGQGAAEKLFF
TRBV13	TRBJ2-7	NA	NA	TGTGCCAGCAGCTTAGCTGAGGGCCCTAAGTCCTACGAGCAGTACTTC	CASSLAEGPKSYEQYF
TRBV29-1	TRBJ2-5	NA	TRBD2	TGCAGCGCCCCATTAGCGGGCCAAGAGACCCAGTACTTC	CSAPLAGQETQYF
TRBV2	TRBJ2-5	NA	NA	TGTGCCAGCAGGGCAGGGGTAGAGACCCAGTACTTC	CASRAGVETQYF
TRBV5-6	TRBJ1-6	few	NA	TGTGCCAGCAGCTTTGCGGGGTTGTCACCCCTCCACTTT	CASSFAGLSPLHF
TRBV30	TRBJ2-1	NA	TRBD1	TGTGCCTGGAGTCAGCCCGGGACAGGGTTTCGTTTGGCCTTCTTC	CAWSQPGTGFRLAFF
TRBV30	TRBJ1-3	NA	NA	TGTGCCTGGAGTGTATCCTCAAACACCATATATTTT	CAWSVSSNTIYF
TRBV9	TRBJ1-1	NA	NA	TGTGCCAGCAGCGTAGCTCAGGGCATTGGCACTGAAGCTTTCTTT	CASSVAQGIGTEAFF
TRBV7-9	TRBJ1-3	NA	NA	TGTGCCAGCAGCTCCCGGGAGGCCTCTGGAAACACCATATATTTT	CASSSREASGNTIYF
TRBV28	TRBJ1-5	NA	TRBD1	TGTGCCAGCAGTCCCAGACAGGGGAATCAGCCCCAGCATTTT	CASSPRQGNQPQHF
TRBV5-4	TRBJ2-3	NA	NA	TGTGCCAGCACCCCGATGGGAGGACTCGAAACAGATACGCAGTATTTT	CASTPMGGLETDTQYF
TRBV6-4	TRBJ1-6	NA	NA	TGTGCCAGCAGTATAGACTTCTCCGATAATTCACCCCTCCACTTT	CASSIDFSDNSPLHF
TRBV11-3	TRBJ2-7	NA	NA	TGTGCCAGCTCGGGCCATTCATCGGGAGAGCAGTACTTC	CASSGHSSGEQYF
TRBV7-2	TRBJ2-5	NA	TRBD2	TGTGCCAGCAGCTTAGCTGGACTAGCGGGGGGGCAAGAGACCCAGTACTTC	CASSLAGLAGGQETQYF
TRBV6-6	TRBJ2-7	NA	NA	TGTGCCAGCAGGGGGGGTGTGGGCGAGCAGTACTTC	CASRGGVGEQYF
TRBV5-6	TRBJ2-7	few	TRBD2	TGTGCCAGCAGCTTGGGCAGCGGGGGGAACTACGAGCAGTACTTC	CASSLGSGGNYEQYF
TRBV14	TRBJ2-2	NA	NA	TGTGCCAGCAGCCCTTGGGGGGACACCGGGGAGCTGTTTTTT	CASSPWGDTGELFF
TRBV14	TRBJ1-3	NA	NA	TGTGCCAGCAGCCAAGGGCTCTCCCCTGGAAACACCATATATTTT	CASSQGLSPGNTIYF
TRBV27	TRBJ2-7	NA	NA	TGTGCCAGCAGTAAGCAGACAGTAACTTTCTCCTACGAGCAGTACTTC	CASSKQTVTFSYEQYF
TRBV6-5	TRBJ1-1	NA	TRBD1	TGTGCCAGCAGTTCCCAGGGGGCTGAGGGCACTGAAGCTTTCTTT	CASSSQGAEGTEAFF
TRBV7-3	TRBJ2-1	few	TRBD2	TGTGCCAGCAGCTTGATAAGCGGGGGCTACAATGAGCAGTTCTTC	CASSLISGGYNEQFF
TRBV6-1	TRBJ2-3	NA	NA	TGTGCCAGCAGTGACGGTAGAGCAGATACGCAGTATTTT	CASSDGRADTQYF
TRBV27	TRBJ2-5	NA	NA	TGTGCCAGCAGTCAAACCTCCCGTTTCGGGATCCCCAGGACCCAGTACTTC	CASSQTSRFGIPRTQYF
TRBV5-1	TRBJ2-1	NA	TRBD2	TGCGCCAGCAGCTTCCTACTAGCGGGGGGGCCTCTCAATGAGCAGTTCTTC	CASSFLLAGGPLNEQFF
TRBV3-1/TRBV3-2	TRBJ1-2	NA	TRBD1	TGTGCCAGCAGCCACCTTACCCGGACAGGGGGCGGCTATGGCTACACCTTC	CASSHLTRTGGGYGYTF
TRBV18	TRBJ1-1	NA	NA	TGTGCCAGCTCACTTAGACAGGCCGGGGACGCTGAAGCTTTCTTT	CASSLRQAGDAEAFF
TRBV10-2	TRBJ2-7	once	NA	TGCGCCAGCAGTGAGAGACACACGACCTACGAGCAGTACTTC	CASSERHTTYEQYF
TRBV19	TRBJ1-3	NA	NA	TGTGCCAGTAGTACCGCGAGTCTAAACACCATATATTTT	CASSTASLNTIYF
TRBV5-4	TRBJ2-3	NA	TRBD2	TGTGCCAGCAGCCCGGCTACTAGCGGGGGGACAGATACGCAGTATTTT	CASSPATSGGTDTQYF
TRBV3-1/TRBV3-2	TRBJ2-5	NA	TRBD2	TGTGCCAGCAGCCACCTGCGGGGGTTCCAAGAGACCCAGTACTTC	CASSHLRGFQETQYF